This T cell receptor (beta chain) came from a study of blood T cells in healthy people across ages. Study conclusions and caveats: Naive CD4+ cell counts and diversity both ran higher in long-lived than in aged donors.

Using a J-beta primer mix together with a sample-barcoded 5' primer, a second PCR was run for about 6 to 12 cycles. Each CDR3 protein gets one entry after TCRdb re-called the 5' RACE reads with MiXCR. The sample shows 800,000 to 950,000 distinct CDR3 sequences, 25% to 35% of them seen only once. About this clonotype itself: Its target is unknown.

Germline V gene sequence: CDR1 SGDLS, CDR2 YYNGEE. Unmatched junction bases numbered 17, after V lost 4 bases and J lost 6 bases. The length of the CDR3 is 18 residues. The same sample was also used in a study of T cells of mothers and their children.

The V call is TRBV9, the J call TRBJ1-5, with 9 bases that match TRBD1. The sample consisted of blood. The receptor was isolated from a woman aged 40-49 years in good health. The CDR3 protein is CASSPRTGAVRKGQPQHF. The CDR3 nucleotides read TGTGCCAGCAGCCCCCGGACAGGGGCAGTTCGGAAAGGTCAGCCCCAGCATTTT.